The 16 T cell receptor beta chains below all came from one sample that was sequenced in a study of Ad26.COV2.S vaccination and SARS-CoV-2 variants. The table came from immunoSEQ multiplex PCR; TCRdb's copy has only in-frame clones and leaves some out. The sample holds around 370,000 clones, 92% seen once. The sample consisted of peripheral blood, taken after recovery from COVID-19. The source of these receptors is a human donor who had recovered from COVID-19.

The rearrangement joins TRBV6-2 or TRBV6-3 to TRBJ1-2, with a weak D call TRBD1 (5 bases). The CDR3 sequence is 12 residues long. Germline CDR1 reads MNHEY; CDR2 reads SVGEGT. V shed 2 bases and J shed 10 bases, with 11 bases lying between them. The CDR3 coding sequence is TGTGCCAGCAGTTACGCAGGGCCGGCCTACACCTTC. It translates to CASSYAGPAYTF.

The V call is TRBV4-1, the J call TRBJ2-7; 7 bases line up with TRBD2. With 0 bases clipped from V and 4 bases from J, the junction kept 9 bases outside the gene matches. Germline V gives CDR1 MGHRA, CDR2 YSYEKL. The CDR3 has 16 residues. The chain's CDR3 is CASSQDLGGGVYEQYF. The CDR3, as DNA: TGCGCCAGCAGCCAAGATTTGGGGGGAGGGGTATACGAGCAGTACTTC.

V and J are TRBV5-1 and TRBJ2-7; D gene uncertain. Germline CDR1 SGHRS, CDR2 YFSETQ. Trimming took off 0 bases at V and 5 bases at J, with 9 bases between the two ends. The CDR3 loop spans 13 amino acids. CDR3 DNA sequence: TGCGCCAGCAGCTTGGGACCGACGGACGAGCAGTACTTC. Its protein product is CASSLGPTDEQYF.

The chain has TRBV7-9 and TRBJ1-1; TRBD1 agrees at 10 bases. The junction had 8 bases not matched to a gene; V was cut back by 5 bases and J by 5 bases. Germline values: CDR1 SEHNR, CDR2 FQNEAQ (reference sequence). This CDR3 has 15 residues. The CDR3 is CASSRRQGAVTEAFF. CDR3 nucleotide sequence: TGTGCCAGCAGCCGCAGACAGGGGGCCGTAACTGAAGCTTTCTTT.

The chain has TRBV18 and TRBJ2-1; 11 bases are a match to TRBD2. V trimming: 2 bases; J trimming: 1 base; junction bases outside the gene matches: 4. The germline CDR1 and CDR2 sequences are KGHSH and LQKENI. This CDR3 is built from 17 residues. CDR3 DNA sequence: TGTGCCAGCTCACCAAGGCTAGCGGGGGGATCCTACAATGAGCAGTTCTTC. It yields the protein CASSPRLAGGSYNEQFF. Together with reference TRBV18 and TRBJ2-1, the CDR3 gives the full variable domain: NAGVMQNPRHLVRRRGQEARLRCSPMKGHSHVYWYRQLPEEGLKFMVYLQKENIIDESGMPKERFSAEFPKEGPSILRIQQVVRGDSAAYFCASSPRLAGGSYNEQFFGPGTRLTVL.

The chain carries TRBV14 and TRBJ1-2; D not certain. Trimming removed 0 bases from V and 8 bases from J, with 10 bases in between. This CDR3 contains 13 residues. Per germline, CDR1 SGHDN and CDR2 FVKESK. The CDR3 reads CASSQDVGLGYTF. As DNA, the CDR3 is TGTGCCAGCAGCCAAGATGTAGGGTTGGGCTACACCTTC.

This chain joins TRBV5-1 and TRBJ2-7; 7 nucleotides line up with TRBD2. This CDR3 comprises 16 residues. With V trimmed by 5 bases and J by 0 bases, 11 bases remained unmatched. Germline V gene lookup returns CDR1 SGHRS and CDR2 YFSETQ. In DNA form, the CDR3 reads TGCGCCAGCAGTTCAGACCCAGGGAGGGGCTCCTACGAGCAGTACTTC. This gives the protein CASSSDPGRGSYEQYF.

The J gene is TRBJ1-3, the V gene TRBV11-2; 7 nucleotides line up with TRBD1. The ends lost 0 bases at V and 7 bases at J; junction bases unmatched: 3. The CDR3 is made up of 14 amino acids. Germline CDR1 is SGHAT and CDR2 is FQNNGV. CDR3 amino acids: CASSLDRGVNTIYF. In DNA, the CDR3 is TGTGCCAGCAGCTTAGACAGGGGGGTCAACACCATATATTTT.

CDR3 coding DNA: TGTGCCAGCAGCCAAAATTACGAGGGTCAGCCCCAGCATTTT. Its translation: CASSQNYEGQPQHF. The gene calls are TRBV3-1 (or the pseudogene TRBV3-2) and TRBJ1-5; D is uncertain. Germline V lookup: CDR1 LGHDT, CDR2 YNNKEL (reference sequence). The CDR3 runs 14 residues. The V end was cut by 2 bases, the J end by 6 bases, with 11 bases between.

The chain carries TRBV29-1 and TRBJ1-1; D is possibly TRBD1 (6 bases). Deletions cut 4 bases from V and 6 bases from J, with 12 bases between. The germline gives CDR1 SQVTM, CDR2 ANQGSEA. There are 12 residues in the CDR3. Written as DNA, the CDR3 is TGCAGCGTTGGGGAGGGGGTTTCTGAAGCTTTCTTT. This gives the protein CSVGEGVSEAFF.

The rearrangement links TRBV11-3 to TRBJ2-2; 7 bases are a match to TRBD2. The V gene's germline CDR1 is SGHNT and CDR2 YENEEA. The CDR3 runs to 15 residues. J lost 4 bases, V lost 5 bases, and 7 bases had no gene match. DNA for the CDR3: TGTGCCAGCAGCCAAAGCGGGGTTAGCACCGGGGAGCTGTTTTTT. Amino acids: CASSQSGVSTGELFF. The full variable domain, its missing parts supplied by reference TRBV11-3 and TRBJ2-2, is EAGVVQSPRYKIIEKKQPVAFWCNPISGHNTLYWYLQNLGQGPELLIRYENEEAVDDSQLPKDRFSAERLKGVDSTLKIQPAELGDSAVYLCASSQSGVSTGELFFGEGSRLTVL.

The chain employs TRBV9 and TRBJ1-2; TRBD1 matches 8 bases. Germline V CDR1 and CDR2: SGDLS, YYNGEE. CDR3 size: 16 residues. V lost 4 bases, J lost 5 bases, and 13 bases stayed unmatched. The CDR3 DNA reads as TGTGCCAGCAGCCCGGGGGAGACAGGGGCGAATTATGGCTACACCTTC. Amino acids: CASSPGETGANYGYTF.

The rearrangement joins TRBV12-5 to TRBJ2-5, with TRBD1 as a possible D gene (5 bases). Germline loops: CDR1 LGHNT, CDR2 FRNRAP. The ends were cut back, 6 bases at V and 4 bases at J, with 15 bases in the middle. The CDR3 loop spans 14 amino acids. Here the CDR3 DNA reads TGTGCTAGTGGAAACTCAGGGTTTGGAGAGACCCAGTACTTC. It specifies CASGNSGFGETQYF.

This chain connects TRBV12-5 to TRBJ2-2; D may be TRBD1 or TRBD2 (5 bases each). Trimming took 0 bases from V and 3 from J, leaving 23 bases between them. Germline V lookup: CDR1 LGHNT, CDR2 FRNRAP. This CDR3 has 20 amino acids. CDR3 in amino acids: CASGLVPHLQGEYHTGELFF. CDR3 DNA: TGTGCTAGTGGTTTGGTACCCCATCTTCAGGGAGAATATCACACCGGGGAGCTGTTTTTT.

The CDR3 DNA reads as TGTGCTAGTGGTTTGGTCGGGGTCGGGCCTCAGCCCCAGCATTTT. It yields the protein CASGLVGVGPQPQHF. The chain recombines TRBV12-5 with TRBJ1-5; D is uncertain. Trimming left V 0 bases short and J 6 bases short, with 12 bases between. In germline, CDR1 is LGHNT, CDR2 FRNRAP. The CDR3 loop spans 15 amino acids.

This clone was seen just once. The chain uses TRBV6-8 and TRBJ2-3; D call uncertain. Germline V gene lookup returns CDR1 MNHGY and CDR2 SAAAGT. The CDR3 sequence is 15 residues long. V was clipped by 6 bases and J by 0 bases, with 13 bases between them. This CDR3 reads CASRPDTTSTDTQYF. CDR3 sequence (DNA): TGTGCCAGCAGACCCGACACGACTAGCACAGATACGCAGTATTTT.